A selection of T cell receptor beta chains follows, all from one sample in a study of blood T cell repertoires in COVID-19. Assay: immunoSEQ multiplex PCR; the TCRdb copy retains only in-frame clones and omits some. The data show tens of thousands of clones, 80% to 90% seen once. Sequencing was carried out using peripheral blood. Receptors originate from an older woman with COVID-19, enrolled during active disease. Both conserved end residues are part of each CDR3. Fields, in order: clone size, J gene, V gene, CDR3 length, D gene, CDR3 DNA, CDR3 protein. The D gene is left open where the match is weak. A clone size is listed for some rows: how often the clone was seen (once, few, many), or a class if it is expanded.

size: NA
J: TRBJ2-7
V: TRBV28
length: 15
D: TRBD1
DNA: TGTGCCAGCAGTTTACACACAGGGGGCAATTACGAGCAGTACTTC
CDR3: CASSLHTGGNYEQYF

size: NA
J: TRBJ2-7
V: TRBV10-3
length: 12
D: TRBD2
DNA: TGTGCCATTACTAGCGGGAGCCACGAGCAGTACTTC
CDR3: CAITSGSHEQYF

size: NA
J: TRBJ1-1
V: TRBV11-2
length: 15
D: TRBD1
DNA: TGTGCCAGCAGCCCTCCGGACAGGGTCGATACTGAAGCTTTCTTT
CDR3: CASSPPDRVDTEAFF

size: NA
J: TRBJ2-6
V: TRBV4-3
length: 16
D: NA
DNA: TGCGCCAGCAGCCCAACCCGGGATCCCGGGGCCAACGTCCTGACTTTC
CDR3: CASSPTRDPGANVLTF

size: NA
J: TRBJ2-1
V: TRBV5-1
length: 15
D: TRBD2
DNA: TGCGCCAGCAGCCCCCTACTAGCGGGGGAGAATGAGCAGTTCTTC
CDR3: CASSPLLAGENEQFF

size: NA
J: TRBJ2-3
V: TRBV9
length: 15
D: NA
DNA: TGTGCCAGCAGCGTAGTTAGCGGTAGCACAGATACGCAGTATTTT
CDR3: CASSVVSGSTDTQYF

size: NA
J: TRBJ1-5
V: TRBV2
length: 13
D: NA
DNA: TGTGCCAGCAGTGACCAACGGGAGCAGCCCCAGCATTTT
CDR3: CASSDQREQPQHF

size: few
J: TRBJ2-1
V: TRBV7-2
length: 14
D: TRBD2
DNA: TGTGCCAGCAGCTGGGGGGGAGGGGACAATGAGCAGTTCTTC
CDR3: CASSWGGGDNEQFF

size: NA
J: TRBJ1-1
V: TRBV4-1
length: 15
D: NA
DNA: TGCGCCAGCAGCCAAGTAATACAGATCAACACTGAAGCTTTCTTT
CDR3: CASSQVIQINTEAFF

size: NA
J: TRBJ1-4
V: TRBV7-2
length: 14
D: TRBD1
DNA: TGTGCCAGCAGCTCGACAGGGCCATCGGAAAAACTGTTTTTT
CDR3: CASSSTGPSEKLFF

size: NA
J: TRBJ2-1
V: TRBV6-6
length: 14
D: TRBD2
DNA: TGTGCCAGCAGTCCCGGGACTACGCACGATGAGCAGTTCTTC
CDR3: CASSPGTTHDEQFF

size: few
J: TRBJ1-1
V: TRBV5-6
length: 17
D: NA
DNA: TGTGCCAGCAGCTCACGATGGGGGCTAACAATGAACACTGAAGCTTTCTTT
CDR3: CASSSRWGLTMNTEAFF

size: NA
J: TRBJ1-3
V: TRBV28
length: 12
D: NA
DNA: TGTGCCAGCAGTCCCACTCAGGGGTCCATATATTTT
CDR3: CASSPTQGSIYF

size: NA
J: TRBJ2-7
V: TRBV12-3/TRBV12-4
length: 11
D: NA
DNA: TGTGCCAGCAGTTCCGGTTACGAGCAGTACTTC
CDR3: CASSSGYEQYF

size: few
J: TRBJ1-2
V: TRBV10-3
length: 14
D: TRBD1
DNA: TGTGCCATCACCCCGGGACAGGGGATTTCTGGCTACACCTTC
CDR3: CAITPGQGISGYTF

size: NA
J: TRBJ1-1
V: TRBV6-2/TRBV6-3
length: 17
D: TRBD1
DNA: TGTGCCAGCAGTCCGGGACAGGGACGCCCCCGAAGGACTGAAGCTTTCTTT
CDR3: CASSPGQGRPRRTEAFF